Below, 9 T cell receptor beta chains from the same sample are listed, as sequenced in a study of graft-versus-host responses after intestinal transplantation. Generated by immunoSEQ multiplex PCR, the TCRdb table keeps only in-frame clones and is missing some. The sample lists about 20,000 clones, 86% seen once, with over 7.5% in the top ten. The specimen was PBMCs, collected 230 to 240 days after intestinal transplant. These receptor sequences come from a human patient who received an intestinal transplant, so some T cells may come from the graft donor.

The chain employs TRBV11-3 and TRBJ2-3; 12 nucleotides line up with TRBD2. The V gene's germline CDR1 is SGHNT and CDR2 YENEEA. J lost 1 base, V lost 5 bases, and 13 bases had no gene match. The CDR3 runs to 19 residues. CDR3 in amino acids: CASSRILGLAGKGTDTQYF. CDR3 in DNA: TGTGCCAGCAGCCGGATATTAGGACTAGCGGGGAAAGGCACAGATACGCAGTATTTT.

The J gene is TRBJ1-1, the V gene TRBV19; D not resolved. Trimming stripped 10 bases from V and 5 bases from J, with 17 bases between. This CDR3 is 13 amino acids long. Germline lookup yields CDR1 LNHDA and CDR2 SQIVND (reference sequence). Here the CDR3 reads CATGGGWRTEAFF. CDR3 nucleotide sequence: TGTGCCACCGGAGGAGGGTGGCGGACTGAAGCTTTCTTT.

This clone was seen once. In DNA form, the CDR3 reads TGTGCCAGCAGAAGGACAGCCAGCTCCTACGAGCAGTACTTC. Its protein is CASRRTASSYEQYF. This chain uses TRBV6-1 with TRBJ2-7; a weak D match, TRBD1 (6 bases). This CDR3 spans 14 amino acids. Per the germline V gene, CDR1 is MNHNS and CDR2 is SASEGT. V lost 6 bases and J lost 0, with 12 bases in between.

The V call is TRBV30, the J call TRBJ1-2; 7 positions agree with TRBD1. This CDR3 region has 14 residues. Germline lookup yields CDR1 GTSNPN and CDR2 SVGIG (reference sequence). J was trimmed by 4 bases and V by 4 bases; bases with no gene match: 9. The CDR3 bases are TGTGCCTGGACGAGACAGGGTATGGGCTATGGCTACACCTTC. Amino acids: CAWTRQGMGYGYTF. Based on the CDR3 plus reference TRBV30 and TRBJ1-2, the full variable domain is SQTIHQWPATLVQPVGSPLSLECTVEGTSNPNLYWYRQAAGRGLQLLFYSVGIGQISSEVPQNLSASRPQDRQFILSSKKLLLSDSGFYLCAWTRQGMGYGYTFGSGTRLTVV.

The rearrangement joins TRBV27 to TRBJ2-2; D is unresolved. Germline CDR1 is MNHEY and CDR2 is SMNVEV (reference sequence). Deletions cut 6 bases from V and 6 bases from J, with 14 bases between. The length of the CDR3 is 14 residues. CDR3 sequence (DNA): TGTGCCAGCAGCACAATCAGACACGCCGGGGAGCTGTTTTTT. Translation: CASSTIRHAGELFF.

This clone was counted between two and nine times. The chain recombines TRBV29-1 with TRBJ2-3; D is undetermined. The CDR3 extends over 11 amino acids. Trimming took off 2 bases at V and 6 bases at J, with 6 bases between the two ends. Germline-derived CDR1 and CDR2 are SQVTM and ANQGSEA. The CDR3 DNA sequence: TGCAGCGTTGAATTGGGGGATACGCAGTATTTT. This codes for CSVELGDTQYF.

The V gene is TRBV6-6, the J gene TRBJ2-1; D gene uncertain. The germline V gene encodes CDR1 MNHNY and CDR2 SVGAGI (reference sequence). V lost 0 bases, J lost 1 base, and 7 bases lay in between. The CDR3 contains 15 residues. DNA for the CDR3: TGTGCCAGCAGTTACTCCGATCTGTCCTACAATGAGCAGTTCTTC. Translated: CASSYSDLSYNEQFF.

V gene TRBV29-1 combines with J gene TRBJ1-2; D not resolved. The CDR3 runs to 12 residues. Trimming stripped 3 bases from V and 1 base from J, with 6 bases between. Germline V lookup: CDR1 SQVTM, CDR2 ANQGSEA. CDR3 protein: CSVDGINYGYTF. CDR3 in DNA: TGCAGCGTTGACGGCATTAACTATGGCTACACCTTC.

The chain carries TRBV4-1 and TRBJ1-2; D unresolved. Trimming pared 6 bases from V and 3 bases from J, leaving 11 bases between. The CDR3 is made up of 13 amino acids. CDR1 and CDR2 from the germline V gene are MGHRA and YSYEKL. In DNA, the CDR3 is TGCGCCAGCAGGGACCCGGAGGACTATGGCTACACCTTC. Protein sequence: CASRDPEDYGYTF.